The rows below give T cell receptor beta chains drawn from one sample of a study of OX40 agonist ivuxolimab in advanced cancers. Assay: immunoSEQ multiplex PCR; the TCRdb copy retains only in-frame clones and omits some. Of about 58,000 clones in the sample, about 86% were seen once. This material consisted of CD4+ or CD8+ T cells sorted from blood, taken in a trial of the OX40 agonist ivuxolimab. These receptors were taken from an adult with an advanced solid tumor such as melanoma, head and neck, liver or kidney cancer. Both conserved end residues are part of each CDR3. The D gene is left open where the match is weak. Only part of the rows carry a size: once, few, many, or a class if the clone is expanded.

v_gene: TRBV5-1
j_gene: TRBJ1-3
d_gene: NA
abundance: NA
CDR3nt: TGCGCCAGCAGCCCCTTGAGCTCTGGAAACACCATATATTTT
CDR3aa: CASSPLSSGNTIYF

v_gene: TRBV14
j_gene: TRBJ1-1
d_gene: TRBD1
abundance: NA
CDR3nt: TGTGCCAGCAGCCCGAACAGGGGGGGGAACACTGAAGCTTTCTTT
CDR3aa: CASSPNRGGNTEAFF

v_gene: TRBV2
j_gene: TRBJ1-5
d_gene: TRBD1
abundance: NA
CDR3nt: TGTGCCAGCAGTTTACAGGGGATCAATCAGCCCCAGCATTTT
CDR3aa: CASSLQGINQPQHF

v_gene: TRBV11-2
j_gene: TRBJ2-3
d_gene: NA
abundance: NA
CDR3nt: TGTGCCAGCAGCCCCCGTTTGGGGCAGAGCACAGATACGCAGTATTTT
CDR3aa: CASSPRLGQSTDTQYF

v_gene: TRBV2
j_gene: TRBJ2-1
d_gene: TRBD2
abundance: NA
CDR3nt: TGTGCCAGCAGTCCGGGGGGGGAGGAGGTTGAGCAGTTCTTC
CDR3aa: CASSPGGEEVEQFF

v_gene: TRBV4-2
j_gene: TRBJ1-3
d_gene: NA
abundance: once
CDR3nt: TGTGCCAGCAGCCAAGGTTTATACTCTGGAAACACCATATATTTT
CDR3aa: CASSQGLYSGNTIYF

v_gene: TRBV5-5
j_gene: TRBJ2-2
d_gene: TRBD1
abundance: once
CDR3nt: TGTGCCAGCAGCTTAGCAGGGGGTAGAAGCACCGGGGAGCTGTTTTTT
CDR3aa: CASSLAGGRSTGELFF

v_gene: TRBV25-1
j_gene: TRBJ2-1
d_gene: NA
abundance: NA
CDR3nt: TGTGCCAGCAGTGACGGGACGAGGGGGGCTTACAATGAGCAGTTCTTC
CDR3aa: CASSDGTRGAYNEQFF

v_gene: TRBV6-1
j_gene: TRBJ1-1
d_gene: NA
abundance: NA
CDR3nt: TGTGCCAGCAGTGAAGGGTCAACAGCGAACACTGAAGCTTTCTTT
CDR3aa: CASSEGSTANTEAFF

v_gene: TRBV11-2
j_gene: TRBJ2-2
d_gene: NA
abundance: NA
CDR3nt: TGTGCCAGCAGACCGACAACGAACACCGGGGAGCTGTTTTTT
CDR3aa: CASRPTTNTGELFF

v_gene: TRBV19
j_gene: TRBJ1-1
d_gene: TRBD1
abundance: NA
CDR3nt: TGTGCCAGTAGTTCACGACAGGGAATGAACACTGAAGCTTTCTTT
CDR3aa: CASSSRQGMNTEAFF

v_gene: TRBV13
j_gene: TRBJ1-1
d_gene: TRBD1
abundance: medium-sized
CDR3nt: TGTGCCAGCAGCTCCAAACATAGGACAGGGTTAAACACTGAAGCTTTCTTT
CDR3aa: CASSSKHRTGLNTEAFF

v_gene: TRBV6-4
j_gene: TRBJ1-1
d_gene: TRBD1
abundance: NA
CDR3nt: TGTGCCAGCAGCATGGAGGACAGGGACACTGAAGCTTTCTTT
CDR3aa: CASSMEDRDTEAFF